The 24 T cell receptor beta chains below all came from one sample that was sequenced in a study of T cell changes during pregnancy in multiple sclerosis (dated 2019 in TCRdb). Library generation was performed with the immunoSEQ multiplex PCR assay. The source is immuneACCESS, and TCRdb retained only in-frame sequences with V and J called. Part of the clones is not carried over; for the studies checked, unresolved V genes explain less than half of this, and the remainder is unexplained. This sample lists 90,000 to 100,000 clones; 92% were detected once. The ten largest clones add up to 1.5% of the sample. This specimen consisted of peripheral blood, obtained in the first trimester of pregnancy. The origin of the receptors is a female donor with multiple sclerosis, enrolled in a pregnancy study.

The rearrangement links TRBV10-2 to TRBJ1-1; the D gene is possibly TRBD1 (6 bases). The CDR3 runs to 14 residues. CDR1 and CDR2 (germline): WSHSY, SAAADI. The V end was cut by 1 base, the J end by 4 bases, with 10 bases between. CDR3 nucleotide sequence: TGCGCCAGCAGTGAGTTAGGACAGCCCACTGAAGCTTTCTTT. This gives the protein CASSELGQPTEAFF.

The V and J genes are TRBV7-9 and TRBJ2-7, with TRBD1 matching 8 bases. The CDR3 consists of 14 residues. The ends lost 4 bases at V and 2 bases at J; junction bases unmatched: 4. Germline values: CDR1 SEHNR, CDR2 FQNEAQ (reference sequence). The CDR3 DNA follows: TGTGCCAGCAGCTCTACGGGACAGGCCTACGAGCAGTACTTC. Translated, it gives CASSSTGQAYEQYF.

This chain's CDR3 is CASSYMRGGKETQYF. CDR3 DNA sequence: TGTGCCAGCAGTTATATGCGAGGGGGTAAAGAGACCCAGTACTTC. The chain employs TRBV6-6 and TRBJ2-5; TRBD1 might be the D (6 bases). Germline loops: CDR1 MNHNY, CDR2 SVGAGI (reference sequence). The CDR3 has 15 amino acids. Trimming left V 3 bases short and J 3 bases short, with 14 bases between.

A few counts support this clone. One end of the junction fails to match germline, which may point to a read error. The chain joins TRBV27 to TRBJ2-7; D is unclear. There are 15 residues in the CDR3. Germline loops: CDR1 MNHEY, CDR2 SMNVEV (reference sequence). The CDR3 reads CASSLYGGSHSTLDF. The CDR3 DNA is TGTGCCAGCAGTTTGTACGGCGGCTCCCATTCTACGTTGGACTTC.

The chain has TRBV19 and TRBJ2-3, with 8 positions matching TRBD2. Germline values: CDR1 LNHDA, CDR2 SQIVND (reference sequence). J lost 7 bases, V lost 2 bases, and 20 bases had no gene match. CDR3 length: 19 residues. The CDR3 loop reads CASSILSGSEWEHRNTQYF. The DNA of the CDR3 is TGTGCCAGTAGTATACTAAGCGGGAGTGAGTGGGAGCACAGGAATACGCAGTATTTT.

This chain links TRBV27 with TRBJ2-7; 8 nucleotides align to TRBD1. V dropped 5 bases and J dropped 4; count of bases not matched to a gene: 4. The V gene's germline CDR1 is MNHEY and CDR2 SMNVEV (reference sequence). This CDR3 spans 13 amino acids. The CDR3 DNA reads TGTGCCAGCAGTGTCGGACAGGGTTACGAGCAGTACTTC. Its protein product is CASSVGQGYEQYF.

The chain employs TRBV2 and TRBJ2-3, with 12 bases fitting TRBD2. This CDR3 is 16 amino acids long. Germline lookup yields CDR1 SNHLY and CDR2 FYNNEI. V shed 1 base and J 8 bases; nucleotides not matched to a gene: 7. The CDR3 here is CASSEGLAGELVTQYF. As DNA, the CDR3 is TGTGCCAGCAGTGAAGGACTAGCGGGAGAACTTGTTACGCAGTATTTT. The full variable domain, its missing parts supplied by reference TRBV2 and TRBJ2-3, is EPEVTQTPSHQVTQMGQEVILRCVPISNHLYFYWYRQILGQKVEFLVSFYNNEISEKSEIFDDQFSVERPDGSNFTLKIRSTKLEDSAMYFCASSEGLAGELVTQYFGPGTRLTVL.

The chain recombines TRBV6-6 with TRBJ1-5, with 10 nucleotides matching TRBD1. Germline lookup yields CDR1 MNHNY and CDR2 SVGAGI (reference sequence). The CDR3 covers 15 residues. J gave up 1 base and V 7 bases, and 4 bases lay outside the gene matches. The CDR3 nucleotides are TGTGCCAGCACCGACAGGGGGCAGAGCAATCAGCCCCAGCATTTT. Its translation is CASTDRGQSNQPQHF.

This rearrangement joins TRBV7-2 to TRBJ2-1; 9 positions match TRBD2. The V gene's germline CDR1 is SGHTA and CDR2 FQGNSA. V lost 2 bases to trimming and J lost 15 bases; unmatched junction nucleotides: 8. The CDR3 consists of 13 residues. The CDR3 reads CASSLSSAGGPFF. CDR3 DNA: TGTGCCAGCAGCTTATCCAGCGCGGGAGGGCCGTTCTTC.

This chain connects TRBV27 to TRBJ2-3; D is possibly TRBD1 (6 bases). Germline assignment: CDR1 MNHEY and CDR2 SMNVEV (reference sequence). CDR3 length: 14 residues. V was pared by 8 bases and J by 1 base, with 13 bases between. The CDR3 loop is CASGRGFRTDTQYF. The DNA for the CDR3 is TGTGCCAGCGGAAGGGGGTTTCGCACAGATACGCAGTATTTT.

In this sample, this clone turned up once. The chain is built from TRBV27 and TRBJ1-2, with 9 positions matching TRBD1. V lost 5 bases, J lost 1 base, and 5 bases stayed unmatched. The CDR3 covers 15 residues. Germline lookup yields CDR1 MNHEY and CDR2 SMNVEV (reference sequence). The CDR3 protein is CASSPGTGLNYGYTF. For the CDR3, the DNA is TGTGCCAGCAGTCCCGGGACAGGGCTTAACTATGGCTACACCTTC.

V gene TRBV4-1 combines with J gene TRBJ2-5, with 9 positions matching TRBD2. The V segment lost 0 bases and the J segment 7 bases; nucleotides outside the gene matches: 18. Germline CDR1 is MGHRA and CDR2 is YSYEKL. The CDR3 extends over 19 amino acids. The CDR3 here is CASSQDHSVSASGNGTQYF. CDR3 nucleotides: TGCGCCAGCAGCCAAGATCACTCCGTGTCGGCTAGCGGGAACGGGACCCAGTACTTC.

The chain carries TRBV29-1 and TRBJ1-2; D perhaps matches TRBD1 (5 bases). With 2 bases removed from V and 8 bases from J, the gap between germline ends came to 15 bases. This CDR3 is built from 13 residues. Germline CDR1 and CDR2: SQVTM and ANQGSEA. CDR3 nucleotide sequence: TGCAGCGTTGAAAATCAGGGTGACGGGGGCTACACCTTC. Translation gives CSVENQGDGGYTF.

The V and J genes are TRBV6-1 and TRBJ2-7; D might be TRBD2 (5 bases). Trimming pared 8 bases from V and 5 bases from J, leaving 13 bases between. CDR1 is MNHNS, CDR2 SASEGT, per germline. This CDR3 contains 12 residues. The chain's CDR3 is CASQRSADEQYF. The CDR3 DNA is TGTGCCAGCCAGCGGAGTGCCGACGAGCAGTACTTC.

The chain combines TRBV27 with TRBJ1-3, with TRBD1 as a possible D gene (5 bases). V lost 5 bases, J lost 8 bases, and 13 bases lay in between. Germline assignment: CDR1 MNHEY and CDR2 SMNVEV (reference sequence). This CDR3 is 13 amino acids long. DNA of the CDR3: TGTGCCAGCAGTCCCCGTGGGGGGGACACCATATATTTT. Translation gives CASSPRGGDTIYF.

The chain uses TRBV5-1 and TRBJ2-2, with 8 bases fitting TRBD1. V was clipped by 3 bases and J by 2 bases; unmatched bases: 6. The CDR3 is 16 amino acids. CDR1 is SGHRS and CDR2 is YFSETQ in the germline V gene. DNA for the CDR3: TGCGCCAGCAGCTCCTGGACAGGGATCAACACCGGGGAGCTGTTTTTT. This sequence encodes CASSSWTGINTGELFF. The full variable domain, in which reference TRBV5-1 and TRBJ2-2 provide the parts outside the CDR3, is KAGVTQTPRYLIKTRGQQVTLSCSPISGHRSVSWYQQTPGQGLQFLFEYFSETQRNKGNFPGRFSGRQFSNSRSEMNVSTLELGDSALYLCASSSWTGINTGELFFGEGSRLTVL.

The chain recombines TRBV5-1 with TRBJ2-5; 16 bases line up with TRBD2. Germline-derived CDR1 and CDR2 are SGHRS and YFSETQ. CDR3 size: 16 residues. V lost 4 bases to trimming and J lost 2 bases; unmatched junction nucleotides: 2. CDR3 protein: CASSPGLAGGQETQYF. DNA of the CDR3: TGCGCCAGCAGCCCGGGACTAGCGGGAGGGCAAGAGACCCAGTACTTC.

The chain has TRBV9 and TRBJ2-3; 7 nucleotides line up with TRBD1. J lost 0 bases, V lost 6 bases, and 4 bases had no gene match. The CDR3 contains 14 residues. CDR1 and CDR2 from the germline V gene are SGDLS and YYNGEE. Written as DNA, the CDR3 is TGTGCCAGCAAAGCGACAGGGAGCACAGATACGCAGTATTTT. Amino acids: CASKATGSTDTQYF.

The chain joins TRBV7-8 to TRBJ1-5; D possibly corresponds to TRBD1 (5 bases). Trimming took 7 bases from V and 0 from J, leaving 13 bases between them. Per the germline V gene, CDR1 is SGHVS and CDR2 is FQNEAQ. The CDR3 has 15 amino acids. The CDR3 DNA sequence: TGTGCCAGCACCCACGACAGACATAGCAATCAGCCCCAGCATTTT. The encoded protein is CASTHDRHSNQPQHF.

The sample holds a few counts of this clone. V is TRBV12-5 and J is TRBJ1-5; TRBD1 matches 7 bases. CDR3 length: 16 residues. From germline, CDR1 is LGHNT and CDR2 FRNRAP. Trimming removed 0 bases from V and 4 bases from J; junction bases left unmatched: 6. The CDR3 coding sequence is TGTGCTAGTGGTTTGGTATTAGGGGGCGGTAATCAGCCCCAGCATTTT. Its translation: CASGLVLGGGNQPQHF.

The chain combines TRBV4-3 with TRBJ1-2; TRBD1 is a possible D gene (6 bases). The V end was cut by 3 bases, the J end by 4 bases, with 9 bases between. Germline values: CDR1 LGHNA, CDR2 YSLEER. The CDR3 has 13 amino acids. CDR3 bases: TGCGCCAGCAGCCAGGGGGACACCTATGGCTACACCTTC. Its translation: CASSQGDTYGYTF.

The chain combines TRBV2 with TRBJ1-5; 9 bases line up with TRBD1. The length of the CDR3 is 16 residues. CDR1 is SNHLY, CDR2 FYNNEI, per germline. Unmatched junction bases numbered 9, after V lost 9 bases and J lost 0 bases. In nucleotides, the CDR3 is TGTGCCAGTAGGGACAGGGTGACGTATAGCAATCAGCCCCAGCATTTT. It yields the protein CASRDRVTYSNQPQHF.

In this sample, this clone turned up once. The DNA for the CDR3 is TGTGCCATCAGTGAGTCGAACCTTGGGGGCGGCGAAAAACTGTTTTTT. This gives the protein CAISESNLGGGEKLFF. The genes are TRBV10-3 and TRBJ1-4; tentative D call: TRBD1 (6 bases). CDR3 size: 16 residues. V gave up 0 bases and J gave up 8 bases, with 16 bases separating them. The germline CDR1 and CDR2 sequences are ENHRY and SYGVKD.

This chain uses TRBV9 with TRBJ2-7; the D gene is possibly TRBD2 (6 bases). Per the germline V gene, CDR1 is SGDLS and CDR2 is YYNGEE. This CDR3 region has 14 residues. V shed 0 bases and J shed 4 bases, with 11 bases lying between them. The CDR3 DNA reads as TGTGCCAGCAGCGTAGGTTTCGGGGGATACGAGCAGTACTTC. It specifies CASSVGFGGYEQYF.